A selection of T cell receptor beta chains follows, all from one sample in a study of radiotherapy plus CTLA-4 blockade in lung cancer. Using immunoSEQ multiplex PCR, the repertoire was profiled, and TCRdb retains in-frame clones only, with some absent. The sample has about 120,000 clones, roughly 74% seen once; the top ten hold 5% to 5.5%. The sequencing used peripheral blood, collected from a patient treated with radiotherapy plus ipilimumab. The source of these receptors is a human donor with non-small cell lung cancer who had a partial response to radiotherapy plus ipilimumab. CDR3s include the opening cysteine and the closing phenylalanine or tryptophan. Each record gives: V gene, clone size, J gene, D gene, CDR3 DNA, CDR3 protein. A D gene is named only where the DNA matches it firmly. Size tells how often a clone was seen (once, few, many) or the class of an expanded clone, and some rows leave it out.

TRBV6-1	once	TRBJ2-7	NA	TGTGCCAGCAGTTCTTATTACGAGCAGTACTTC	CASSSYYEQYF
TRBV5-1	NA	TRBJ1-6	NA	TGCGCCAGCAGCTTGGAAGGGAGGGGGCCCCTCCACTTT	CASSLEGRGPLHF
TRBV5-6	few	TRBJ1-1	NA	TGTGCCAGCAGCTTGGGGCCCAATGTGAACACTGAAGCTTTCTTT	CASSLGPNVNTEAFF
TRBV30	NA	TRBJ1-3	TRBD1	TGTGCCTGGAGTGTGGGACAGGGAAACACCATATATTTT	CAWSVGQGNTIYF
TRBV5-5	NA	TRBJ2-3	NA	TGTGCCAGCAGCTTTTTAGCGGAGGGGGCCACAGATACGCAGTATTTT	CASSFLAEGATDTQYF
TRBV6-5	few	TRBJ1-2	NA	TGTGCCAGCAGTTACATCCAGGGCTATGGCTACACCTTC	CASSYIQGYGYTF
TRBV5-1	NA	TRBJ2-1	TRBD2	TGCGCCAGCAGTTATAGCGGGGCCAGCTCCTACAATGAGCAGTTCTTC	CASSYSGASSYNEQFF
TRBV9	NA	TRBJ2-6	NA	TGTGCCTCTACCGAAGGGGGGGGCGCTGGGGCCAACGTCCTGACTTTC	CASTEGGGAGANVLTF
TRBV28	NA	TRBJ1-5	NA	TGTGCCAGCAGTGCCCCCGAAGGGGCCCAGCATTTT	CASSAPEGAQHF
TRBV7-6	NA	TRBJ1-2	TRBD1	TGTGCCAGCAGCTCCGGACAGGGGGCTAACTATGGCTACACCTTC	CASSSGQGANYGYTF
TRBV6-6	NA	TRBJ2-5	TRBD1	TGTGCCAGCAGTTACGGGACAGGGTACCTTCAAGAGACCCAGTACTTC	CASSYGTGYLQETQYF
TRBV5-4	NA	TRBJ1-2	NA	TGTGCCAGCAGCTTGAGTAGCTATGGCTACACCTTC	CASSLSSYGYTF
TRBV5-8	few	TRBJ2-3	TRBD1	TGTGCCAGCAGTTTTGGACAGGGCGGTGCAGATACGCAGTATTTT	CASSFGQGGADTQYF
TRBV20-1	NA	TRBJ2-7	NA	TGCAGTGCTAGATCTTACGAGCAGTACTTC	CSARSYEQYF
TRBV5-6	NA	TRBJ1-5	NA	TGTGCCAGCAGGTGGTACAGCAGCAATCAGCCCCAGCATTTT	CASRWYSSNQPQHF
TRBV5-6	once	TRBJ2-1	TRBD2	TGTGCCAGCAGCTTGGGGCGGGAGAGAGAGTTTAACAATGAGCAGTTCTTC	CASSLGREREFNNEQFF
TRBV6-1	many	TRBJ1-5	NA	TGTGCCGCCCTTCCTACAGCGGATAGCAATCAGCCCCAGCATTTT	CAALPTADSNQPQHF
TRBV27	few	TRBJ1-1	NA	TGTGCCAGCAGTCTACAGGGGAACACTGAAGCTTTCTTT	CASSLQGNTEAFF
TRBV5-1	NA	TRBJ2-1	TRBD2	TGCGCCAGCAGCCAAGGACTAGCCCCTTACAATGAGCAGTTCTTC	CASSQGLAPYNEQFF
TRBV7-8	NA	TRBJ1-1	TRBD1	TGTGCCATAAAGGAGACAGGGGCCACTGAAGCTTTCTTT	CAIKETGATEAFF
TRBV28	few	TRBJ1-5	NA	TGTGCCAGCAACAGGGTTGACAATCAGCCCCAGCATTTT	CASNRVDNQPQHF
TRBV15	NA	TRBJ2-2	TRBD1	TGTGCCACCAGCAGAATGCCCCCGGGACAGGGGGCCTCCGGGGAGCTGTTTTTT	CATSRMPPGQGASGELFF
TRBV10-2	NA	TRBJ1-4	TRBD1	TGCGCCAGCAGTGATTGGGGGACAGGGAATGAAAAACTGTTTTTT	CASSDWGTGNEKLFF
TRBV6-1	NA	TRBJ2-7	NA	TGTGCCAGCAACAACCGGGACACCACCTACGAGCAGTACTTC	CASNNRDTTYEQYF
TRBV15	few	TRBJ1-6	NA	TGTGCCACCAGGGCCGACAGTGTAAATTCACCCCTCCACTTT	CATRADSVNSPLHF
TRBV7-9	NA	TRBJ2-3	TRBD1	TGTGCCAGCAGCGCGGGCTTCGGGACAGAGACAGATACGCAGTATTTT	CASSAGFGTETDTQYF
TRBV30	NA	TRBJ1-4	TRBD1	TGTGCCTGGAGTGGGGACAGGGCCTCAACTAATGAAAAACTGTTTTTT	CAWSGDRASTNEKLFF
TRBV7-8	few	TRBJ1-1	NA	TGTGCCAGCAGTCACGGGGAGAGAACTGAAGCTTTCTTT	CASSHGERTEAFF
TRBV10-1	NA	TRBJ1-1	NA	TGCGCCACGCGAACAGGAGCCGCCACTGAAGCTTTCTTT	CATRTGAATEAFF
TRBV18	NA	TRBJ1-5	TRBD1	TGTGCCAGCTCACGCACCGGGACAGGGGAATATAGCAATCAGCCCCAGCATTTT	CASSRTGTGEYSNQPQHF
TRBV19	NA	TRBJ1-1	NA	TGTGCCAGTAGTATAGGTAGTTTGACAGCGAGCACTGAAGCTTTCTTT	CASSIGSLTASTEAFF
TRBV6-1	NA	TRBJ2-7	TRBD2	TGTGCCAGCAAGGGACTAGCGGGACAAGAGCAGTACTTC	CASKGLAGQEQYF
TRBV5-1	NA	TRBJ1-4	NA	TGCGCCAGCAGCTACGTGGAGAATGAAAAACTGTTTTTT	CASSYVENEKLFF